A single TCR beta chain is shown here with its context. Its antigen is currently not known. From the germline J gene comes the end of the CDR3, since the read stops 3 residues before it. This entry comes from a study of T cells in women clearing cervical HPV infection (dated by TCRdb to about 2018). Some background on the complete study: The cases were under 30 women with histologically confirmed HPV16-related CIN3 or worse, and 2 of these cases were invasive cancers. The 25 or so controls were women who cleared a single incident HPV16 infection within 12 months without developing precancer or cancer. Blood from cases was drawn at the visit where the lesion was first identified, while blood from controls was drawn once the infection was no longer detected. For cases, the median interval between lesion detection and blood sampling was about 140 days, with an interquartile range of roughly 85 to 220 days. Since only a few of the women had HLA typing available, the possibility that HLA type was acting as a confounder could not be ruled out. Nested within Costa Rica's Guanacaste HPV Natural History Study, an exploratory proof-of-principle case-control study compared TCR repertoires across cervical HPV16 outcomes. Cases were matched to controls by age within five years and by the year the sample was collected. A median age of around 30 years was observed in cases versus under 40 in controls, and no significant differences in baseline characteristics were found. The parent cohort enrolled 9,800 or so women aged 18 or older in Guanacaste, Costa Rica, during about 1992 to 1995 and followed them for over six years. As quality controls, five blinded duplicates were added to each group, bringing the total to approximately 60 samples made up of some 50 participants and about ten replicates.

Findings and caveats that apply to the study as a whole: Because T-cell numbers per sample were unknown, differences in richness could reflect varying T-cell content rather than repertoire biology. Random forest classifiers that combined richness and V gene abundances separated cases from controls with an estimated AUC of less than 0.85. Across sequencing depths, CIN3+ cases showed significantly higher TCR repertoire richness than controls, but evenness did not differ between the groups. TRBV6-7 relative abundance was lower in cases than in controls (around 0.11% versus 0.15%; Bonferroni P = 0.0008). The cross-sectional design could not show whether the associations came before the infection or were a result of it, and neither effector/memory subsets nor HPV-specific T cells were isolated.

From a lookup of the germline V gene (reference sequence), CDR1 and CDR2 are LNHDA and SQIVND. The CDR3 numbers 15 residues from cysteine through phenylalanine. The DNA has 36 bases, all within the CDR3, and is read from base 1. Every participant had a single incident cervical HPV16 infection, and women with prevalent HPV16 infections were excluded. Cervical HPV DNA was detected by MY09/MY11 PCR, and genotyping was performed by dot-blot hybridization. Under 19 mL of heparinized blood were centrifuged, and the buffy coat was aliquoted, frozen at -30°C, then stored at -80°C. Genomic DNA was extracted from buffy coat specimens using QIAGEN kits. The immunoSEQ assay used multiplex PCR to amplify TCR beta CDR3 regions from an average of roughly 1.2 ug of genomic DNA per sample. The assay corrected primer bias using a complete synthetic TCR repertoire to establish an amplification baseline. Amplicons were sequenced on the Illumina platform. The authors' analysis ran thus. Sequence errors were corrected by clustering with frequency ratios and a modified nearest-neighbor algorithm, and the sequences were then analyzed in the immunoSEQ Analyzer using IMGT gene definitions. At each rarefaction depth, TCR richness and evenness were averaged over 20 rarefaction repeats, and samples with fewer sequences than the depth were excluded. V, D and J gene relative abundances were compared between groups with Wilcoxon rank sum tests, applying FDR correction. For the blinded duplicates, the intraclass correlation was 95% to 96% for TCR richness and averaged about 76% across some 66 gene segments. TCRdb's version of the immuneACCESS table is confined to in-frame rearrangements and falls short of the full clone set. An unresolved V gene accounts for under half of the shortfall where checked; the remainder is of unknown origin. That table is the source of V, J and clone size, and D and trimming were worked out from the DNA. In this sample's table one finds fewer than 30,000 clones. Clones ranked in the top ten supply less than 8.5% of the sample.

The sequenced material came from blood buffy coat. This receptor was identified in a woman between 18 and 75 years old with a cervical HPV16 infection that either progressed to CIN3+ or cleared (not recorded which). This chain is built from TRBV19 and TRBJ2-3; a weak D assignment points to TRBD1 (7 bases agree). CDR3 DNA (partial): TGTGCCAGTAGTCCACGACAGGGACTTTCGGAGACG. Its product reads: CASSPRQGLSET. The CDR3 as a whole reads CASSPRQGLSETQYF.